This T cell receptor beta chain came from a study of T-cell memory formation after mild COVID-19. This clonotype was found many times. The CDR3 has 12 residues. CDR1 and CDR2 from the germline V gene are SGHVS and FQNEAQ. Deletions cut 4 bases from V and 5 bases from J, with 5 bases between. One entry per CDR3 protein, called by TCRdb with MiXCR from the 5' RACE reads. Among approximately 300,000 distinct CDR3 sequences listed, roughly 15% were seen once. The receptor was derived from a man younger than 35 who had mild COVID-19 (a few samples of this study predate the infection). Cell type and time point are not known. Sequenced material: PBMCs or a T cell subset sorted from them (not recorded which). V gene TRBV7-8 combines with J gene TRBJ2-2; D remains unclear. CDR3 region: CASSSDTGELFF. In DNA form, the CDR3 reads TGTGCCAGCAGCTCAGATACCGGGGAGCTGTTTTTT. The full variable domain, in which reference TRBV7-8 and TRBJ2-2 provide the parts outside the CDR3, is GAGVSQSPRYKVAKRGQDVALRCDPISGHVSLFWYQQALGQGPEFLTYFQNEAQLDKSGLPSDRFFAERPEGSVSTLKIQRTQQEDSAVYLCASSSDTGELFFGEGSRLTVL.